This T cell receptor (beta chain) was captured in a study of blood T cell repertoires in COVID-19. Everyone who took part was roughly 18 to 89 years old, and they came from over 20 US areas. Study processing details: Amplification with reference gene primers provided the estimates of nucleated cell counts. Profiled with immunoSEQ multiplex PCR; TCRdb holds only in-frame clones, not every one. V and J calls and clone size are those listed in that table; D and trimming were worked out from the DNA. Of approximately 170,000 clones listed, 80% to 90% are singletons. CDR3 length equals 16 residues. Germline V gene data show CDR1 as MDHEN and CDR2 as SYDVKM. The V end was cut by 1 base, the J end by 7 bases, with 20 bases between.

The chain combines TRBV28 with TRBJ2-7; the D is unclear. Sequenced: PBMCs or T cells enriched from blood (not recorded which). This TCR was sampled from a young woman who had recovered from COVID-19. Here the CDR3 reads CASSLYARTLSSEQYF. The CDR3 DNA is TGTGCCAGCAGTTTATATGCCCGAACCCTCTCTAGTGAGCAGTACTTC.